In this sample, the clone carrying this TCR beta chain turned up many times. The antigen remains unidentified. Unique molecular identifiers were added to individual cDNA molecules. TCRdb reprocessed the 5' RACE reads with MiXCR, giving one entry per CDR3 protein. This table holds about 60,000 distinct CDR3 sequences, approximately 9.1% found once. These data come from a study of early T cells in non-severe SARS-CoV-2 infection. For the study at large: Sequencing targeted bulk RNA from unsorted whole blood, leaving chains unpaired.

The CDR3 spans 15 residues. Germline V lookup: CDR1 MDHEN, CDR2 SYDVKM. V dropped 5 bases and J dropped 4; count of bases not matched to a gene: 10. Study conclusions and caveats: Matches to VDJdb favored anti-spike CD8 responses and missed private and CD4 specificities.

The rearrangement links TRBV28 to TRBJ2-5; TRBD1 matches 7 bases. The sequencing input was whole blood. The source of this sequence is an adult who was a healthcare worker with PCR-confirmed SARS-CoV-2 infection or an uninfected control (not recorded which). CDR3 nucleotide sequence: TGTGCCAGCAGTCTACAGGGGATCGGCGGAGAGACCCAGTACTTC. Its protein is CASSLQGIGGETQYF.